Reported below is one T cell receptor beta chain. What it binds is not known. This sample was included in a study of T cell responses to AZD1222 COVID-19 vaccine. Study-wide findings and caveats: Regions 160-218 and 743-854 dominated among vaccine-associated CD4 TCRs spanning spike. Targeting of unmutated variant regions was reportedly seen in nearly half of spike-specific TCRs. White British ancestry dominated among donors, who included more females, and clonal diversity was possibly underestimated.

The method was immunoSEQ multiplex PCR; TCRdb's version includes in-frame clones alone and lacks a portion of them. The table includes 90,000 to 150,000 clones, 92% detected once. The germline V gene encodes CDR1 KGHSH and CDR2 LQKENI. The CDR3 contains 15 residues. The V and J ends lost 6 bases and 6 bases, in that order; junction bases with no gene match: 10. Analysis merged second doses at about 4 or about 12 weeks. The chain couples TRBV18 to TRBJ2-7; TRBD1 agrees at 11 bases. Material: peripheral blood, obtained 28 days after the second AZD1222 dose. This clonotype originated in an adult who received the AZD1222 COVID-19 vaccine. CDR3 sequence: CASSLQGQGASEQYF. In nucleotides, the CDR3 is TGTGCCAGCTCTCTCCAAGGACAGGGGGCTAGCGAGCAGTACTTC.